This is a list of T cell receptor beta chains from one sample in a study of blood T cells in healthy people across ages. A single record per CDR3 protein comes from TCRdb applying MiXCR to the 5' RACE reads. The sample consists of fewer than 750,000 distinct CDR3 sequences, 45% to 60% of them appearing once. Source material: blood. The receptors shown here come from a woman of 80 years or more in good health. Each CDR3 is given with its conserved first and last residue. The D gene is left open where the match is weak. A clone size is listed for some rows: how often the clone was seen (once, few, many), or a class if it is expanded.

TRBD1	TRBJ2-1	NA	TRBV20-1	CRPQGDNEQFF	TGCAGGCCCCAGGGGGACAATGAGCAGTTCTTC
TRBD2	TRBJ2-1	NA	TRBV7-6	CASSASIGGSSYNEQFF	TGTGCCAGCAGCGCCTCGATAGGCGGGAGCTCCTACAATGAGCAGTTCTTC
NA	TRBJ2-1	NA	TRBV28	CASGARLPYNEQFF	TGTGCCAGCGGGGCCCGACTTCCCTACAATGAGCAGTTCTTC
TRBD1	TRBJ1-5	NA	TRBV27	CASSVLGTGNQPQHF	TGTGCCAGCAGTGTATTAGGGACAGGTAATCAGCCCCAGCATTTT
TRBD2	TRBJ2-3	NA	TRBV20-1	CSASQSAGGHQDTQYF	TGCAGTGCTAGCCAGTCAGCGGGGGGGCACCAAGATACGCAGTATTTT
NA	TRBJ2-7	NA	TRBV9	CASSAKYEQYF	TGTGCCAGCAGCGCCAAATACGAGCAGTACTTC
TRBD1	TRBJ1-4	few	TRBV7-3	CASSPTGVNEKLFF	TGTGCCAGCAGCCCGACAGGGGTTAATGAAAAACTGTTTTTT
NA	TRBJ2-7	NA	TRBV7-2	CASSFTPDYLEQYF	TGTGCCAGCAGCTTCACCCCGGACTACCTCGAGCAGTACTTC
TRBD1	TRBJ2-3	once	TRBV5-1	CASSILGGADTQYF	TGCGCCAGCAGCATATTAGGGGGCGCAGATACGCAGTATTTT
NA	TRBJ2-4	once	TRBV4-2	CTSSQDGGLAKNIQYF	TGTACCAGCAGCCAAGATGGCGGACTAGCCAAAAACATTCAGTACTTC
TRBD1	TRBJ2-7	NA	TRBV3-1	CASSHPGTAYEQYF	TGTGCCAGCAGCCACCCCGGGACAGCCTACGAGCAGTACTTC
TRBD2	TRBJ2-7	NA	TRBV18	CASSPRTSGAYEQYF	TGTGCCAGCTCACCACGGACTAGCGGAGCCTACGAGCAGTACTTC
NA	TRBJ2-5	NA	TRBV5-1	CASSLEPETQYF	TGCGCCAGCAGCTTGGAACCGGAGACCCAGTACTTC
NA	TRBJ2-1	NA	TRBV4-3	CASSPTDYNEQFF	TGCGCCAGCAGCCCGACAGACTACAATGAGCAGTTCTTC
TRBD1	TRBJ1-2	NA	TRBV28	CASRPPSGTGGYGYTF	TGTGCCAGCAGACCTCCCTCCGGAACAGGGGGTTACGGCTACACCTTC
NA	TRBJ2-3	NA	TRBV6-6	CASSYLMDVGDTQYF	TGTGCCAGCAGTTACTTAATGGACGTTGGGGATACGCAGTATTTT
NA	TRBJ1-3	NA	TRBV7-9	CASSGYRQFSGNTIYF	TGTGCCAGCAGCGGGTATAGACAGTTCTCTGGAAACACCATATATTTT
NA	TRBJ2-1	NA	TRBV14	CASSQRELSYNEQFF	TGTGCCAGCAGCCAACGGGAGCTTTCCTACAATGAGCAGTTCTTC
NA	TRBJ1-1	NA	TRBV5-1	CASSPEGLRGGNTEAFF	TGCGCCAGCAGCCCGGAAGGTCTACGGGGAGGGAACACTGAAGCTTTCTTT
NA	TRBJ2-3	NA	TRBV12-3/TRBV12-4	CASSLADAQYF	TGTGCCAGCAGCCTAGCAGATGCGCAGTATTTT
TRBD2	TRBJ2-1	NA	TRBV20-1	CSARDLTSGGRRVYEQFF	TGCAGTGCTAGAGACCTGACTAGCGGGGGGCGTCGGGTGTATGAGCAGTTCTTC
TRBD2	TRBJ2-1	NA	TRBV20-1	CSASRLAGLRGEQFF	TGCAGTGCTAGCCGTCTAGCGGGGCTACGGGGAGAGCAGTTCTTC
NA	TRBJ1-1	NA	TRBV29-1	CSVEGQENTEAFF	TGCAGCGTGGAGGGGCAGGAGAACACTGAAGCTTTCTTT
TRBD1	TRBJ2-1	NA	TRBV7-9	CASSPNTGGEQFF	TGTGCCAGCAGCCCTAATACAGGGGGTGAGCAGTTCTTC
NA	TRBJ2-7	NA	TRBV10-3	CASSRSLASYEQYF	TGTGCCAGCAGCAGGTCGCTTGCATCCTACGAGCAGTACTTC
TRBD1	TRBJ2-7	few	TRBV29-1	CSVAGTGPYEQYF	TGCAGCGTAGCCGGGACAGGGCCCTACGAGCAGTACTTC
TRBD1	TRBJ1-4	NA	TRBV5-1	CASSSTGGINEKLFF	TGCGCCAGCAGCAGCACAGGGGGTATAAATGAAAAACTGTTTTTT
TRBD2	TRBJ2-7	NA	TRBV28	CASSLWTSGSYEQYF	TGTGCCAGCAGTTTATGGACTAGCGGGAGCTACGAGCAGTACTTC
TRBD2	TRBJ2-1	NA	TRBV12-3/TRBV12-4	CASSQGLAANEQFF	TGTGCCAGCAGTCAAGGACTAGCGGCAAATGAGCAGTTCTTC
NA	TRBJ1-2	many	TRBV5-4	CASSQGNYGYTF	TGTGCCAGCAGTCAGGGGAACTATGGCTACACCTTC
NA	TRBJ2-7	few	TRBV5-1	CASSLLGTPTYNEQYF	TGCGCCAGCAGCTTGCTCGGGACACCCACTTACAATGAGCAGTACTTC
NA	TRBJ1-1	NA	TRBV7-8	CASSHHTGSKMNTEAFF	TGTGCCAGCAGTCATCACACAGGGAGTAAAATGAACACTGAAGCTTTCTTT
TRBD2	TRBJ2-7	few	TRBV29-1	CSVGVVAGVEQYF	TGCAGTGTTGGGGTAGTAGCGGGAGTCGAGCAGTACTTC
NA	TRBJ1-2	NA	TRBV7-2	CASSADRKEKLNYGYTF	TGTGCCAGCAGCGCCGACAGGAAAGAAAAACTTAACTATGGCTACACCTTC
TRBD2	TRBJ2-7	many	TRBV10-3	CAISLGGSPYEQYF	TGTGCCATCAGCCTCGGCGGGAGCCCCTACGAGCAGTACTTC
TRBD2	TRBJ2-3	few	TRBV7-8	CASRLGGSGAPDTQYF	TGTGCCAGCAGATTAGGGGGTAGCGGGGCCCCAGATACGCAGTATTTT
NA	TRBJ2-5	few	TRBV11-2	CASSLNRGQTQYF	TGTGCCAGCAGCTTAAACCGGGGGCAGACCCAGTACTTC
NA	TRBJ2-3	NA	TRBV5-5	CASSLGGGPVDTQYF	TGTGCCAGCAGCTTGGGTGGGGGGCCCGTGGATACGCAGTATTTT
NA	TRBJ2-1	many	TRBV20-1	CSARGTNEQFF	TGCAGTGCTAGGGGAACCAATGAGCAGTTCTTC
TRBD1	TRBJ1-2	few	TRBV28	CATVTGSYGYTF	TGTGCCACCGTGACAGGGTCGTATGGCTACACCTTC
TRBD2	TRBJ2-5	NA	TRBV20-1	CSARDYIEETQYF	TGCAGTGCCCGGGACTACATAGAAGAGACCCAGTACTTC
NA	TRBJ1-4	NA	TRBV27	CASSGQLNEKLFF	TGTGCCAGCTCAGGGCAGCTCAATGAAAAACTGTTTTTT